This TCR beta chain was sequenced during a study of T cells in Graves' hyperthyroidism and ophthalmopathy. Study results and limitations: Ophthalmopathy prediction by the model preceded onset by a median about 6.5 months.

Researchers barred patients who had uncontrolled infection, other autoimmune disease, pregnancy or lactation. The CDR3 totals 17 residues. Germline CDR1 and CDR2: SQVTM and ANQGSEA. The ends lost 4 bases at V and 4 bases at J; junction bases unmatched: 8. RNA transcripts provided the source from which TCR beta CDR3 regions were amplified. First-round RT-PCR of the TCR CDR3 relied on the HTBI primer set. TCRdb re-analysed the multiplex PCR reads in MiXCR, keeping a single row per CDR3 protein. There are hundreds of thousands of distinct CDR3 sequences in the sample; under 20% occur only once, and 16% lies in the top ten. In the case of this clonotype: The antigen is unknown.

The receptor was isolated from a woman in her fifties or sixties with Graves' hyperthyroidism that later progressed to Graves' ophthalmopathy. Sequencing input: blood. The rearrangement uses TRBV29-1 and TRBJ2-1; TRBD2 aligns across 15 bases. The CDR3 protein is CSVVSGLAGGRYNEQFF. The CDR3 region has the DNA TGCAGCGTTGTGTCCGGACTAGCGGGGGGGCGGTACAATGAGCAGTTCTTC.